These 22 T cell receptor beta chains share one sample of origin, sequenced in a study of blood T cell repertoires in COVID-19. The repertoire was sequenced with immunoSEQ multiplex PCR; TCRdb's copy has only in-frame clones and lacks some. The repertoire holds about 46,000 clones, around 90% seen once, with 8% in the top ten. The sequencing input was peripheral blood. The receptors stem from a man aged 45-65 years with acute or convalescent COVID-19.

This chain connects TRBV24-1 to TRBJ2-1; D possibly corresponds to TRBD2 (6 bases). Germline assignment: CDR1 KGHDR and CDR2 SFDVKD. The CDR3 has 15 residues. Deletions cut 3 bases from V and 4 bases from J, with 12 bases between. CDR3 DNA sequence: TGTGCCACCAGTGATCTGGGCGGGGATTACAATGAGCAGTTCTTC. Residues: CATSDLGGDYNEQFF.

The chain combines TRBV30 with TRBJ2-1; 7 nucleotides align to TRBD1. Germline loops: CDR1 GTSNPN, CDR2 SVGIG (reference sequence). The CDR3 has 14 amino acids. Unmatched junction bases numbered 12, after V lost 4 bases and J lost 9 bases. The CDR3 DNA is TGTGCCTGGAAACGATTAAAGGGGGCTGGTGAGCAGTTCTTC. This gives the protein CAWKRLKGAGEQFF.

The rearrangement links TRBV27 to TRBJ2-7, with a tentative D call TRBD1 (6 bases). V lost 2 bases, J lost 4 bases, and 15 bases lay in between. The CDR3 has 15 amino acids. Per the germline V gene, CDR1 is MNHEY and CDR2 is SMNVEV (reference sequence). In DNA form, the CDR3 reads TGTGCCAGCAGTTTACGATCTGCAGGGGTGTACGAGCAGTACTTC. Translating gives CASSLRSAGVYEQYF.

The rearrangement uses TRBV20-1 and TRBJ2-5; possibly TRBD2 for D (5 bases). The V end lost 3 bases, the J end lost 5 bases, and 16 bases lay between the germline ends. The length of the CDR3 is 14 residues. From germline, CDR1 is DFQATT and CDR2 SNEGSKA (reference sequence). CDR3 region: CSASHGGAYETQYF. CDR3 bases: TGCAGTGCTAGTCACGGAGGCGCGTATGAGACCCAGTACTTC.

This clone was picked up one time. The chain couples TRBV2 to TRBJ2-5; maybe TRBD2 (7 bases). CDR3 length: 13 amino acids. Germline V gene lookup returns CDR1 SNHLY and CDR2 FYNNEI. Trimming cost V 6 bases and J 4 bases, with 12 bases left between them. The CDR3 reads CASRGGGGETQYF. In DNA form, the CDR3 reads TGTGCCAGCAGGGGGGGAGGGGGAGAGACCCAGTACTTC.

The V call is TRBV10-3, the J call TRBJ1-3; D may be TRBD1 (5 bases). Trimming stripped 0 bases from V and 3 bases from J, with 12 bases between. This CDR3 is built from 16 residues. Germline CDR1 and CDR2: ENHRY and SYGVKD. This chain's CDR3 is CAISESGRDVGNTIYF. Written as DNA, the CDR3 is TGTGCCATCAGTGAGTCGGGCAGGGATGTTGGAAACACCATATATTTT.

The CDR3: CASKTSGGSSYEQYF. The CDR3, as DNA: TGCGCCAGCAAAACTAGCGGGGGGTCCTCCTACGAGCAGTACTTC. The chain couples TRBV5-1 to TRBJ2-7, with 12 nucleotides matching TRBD2. There are 15 residues in the CDR3. V shed 6 bases, J shed 0 bases, and the junction held 4 bases outside the gene matches. Per germline, CDR1 SGHRS and CDR2 YFSETQ.

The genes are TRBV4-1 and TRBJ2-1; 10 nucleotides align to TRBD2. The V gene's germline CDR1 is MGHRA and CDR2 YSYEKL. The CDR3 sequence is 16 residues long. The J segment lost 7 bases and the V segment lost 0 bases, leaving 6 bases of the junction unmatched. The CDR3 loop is CASSQDLEAGGNEQFF. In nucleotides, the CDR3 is TGCGCCAGCAGCCAAGATCTAGAAGCGGGGGGGAATGAGCAGTTCTTC.

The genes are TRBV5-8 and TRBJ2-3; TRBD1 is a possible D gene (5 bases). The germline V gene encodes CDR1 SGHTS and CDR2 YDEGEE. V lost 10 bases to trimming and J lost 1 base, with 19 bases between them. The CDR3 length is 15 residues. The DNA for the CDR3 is TGTGCCTCTAGGAAGGGGCAACTACGCACAGATACGCAGTATTTT. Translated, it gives CASRKGQLRTDTQYF. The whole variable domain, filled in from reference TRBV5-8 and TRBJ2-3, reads EAGVTQSPTHLIKTRGQQATLRCSPISGHTSVYWYQQALGLGLQFLLWYDEGEERNRGNFPPRFSGRQFPNYSSELNVNALELEDSALYLCASRKGQLRTDTQYFGPGTRLTVL.

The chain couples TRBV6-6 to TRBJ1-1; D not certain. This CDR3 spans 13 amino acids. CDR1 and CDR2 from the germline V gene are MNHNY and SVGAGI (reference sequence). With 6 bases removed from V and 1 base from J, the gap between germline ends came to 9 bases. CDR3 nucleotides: TGTGCCAGCAGCACTACATCGAACACTGAAGCTTTCTTT. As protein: CASSTTSNTEAFF.

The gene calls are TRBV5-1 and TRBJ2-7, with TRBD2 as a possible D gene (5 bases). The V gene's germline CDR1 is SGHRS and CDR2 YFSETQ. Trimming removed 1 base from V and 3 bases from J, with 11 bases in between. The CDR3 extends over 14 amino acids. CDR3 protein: CASSLLGSDYEQYF. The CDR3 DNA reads TGCGCCAGCAGCTTGCTAGGGAGTGACTACGAGCAGTACTTC.

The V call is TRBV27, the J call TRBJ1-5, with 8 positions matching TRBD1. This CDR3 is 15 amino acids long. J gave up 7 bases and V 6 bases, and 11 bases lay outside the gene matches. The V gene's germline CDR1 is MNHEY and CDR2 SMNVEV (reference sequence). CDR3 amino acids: CASSGQGGLMQPQHF. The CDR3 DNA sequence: TGTGCCAGCAGCGGACAGGGCGGTTTGATGCAGCCCCAGCATTTT.

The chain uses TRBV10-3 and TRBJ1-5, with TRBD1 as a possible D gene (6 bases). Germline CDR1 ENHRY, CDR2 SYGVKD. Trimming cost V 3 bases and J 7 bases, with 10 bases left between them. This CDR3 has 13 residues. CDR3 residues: CAISEQGRQPQHF. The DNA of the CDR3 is TGTGCCATCAGTGAACAGGGCAGGCAGCCCCAGCATTTT.

CDR3 bases: TGTGCCAGCAGCTCTTCAGGGTTGTACACTGAAGCTTTCTTT. This translates into CASSSSGLYTEAFF. The chain links TRBV13 to TRBJ1-1; D is possibly TRBD1 (5 bases). The CDR3 loop spans 14 amino acids. The V end lost 4 bases, the J end lost 3 bases, and 12 bases lay between the germline ends. Per germline, CDR1 PRHDT and CDR2 FYEKMQ (reference sequence).

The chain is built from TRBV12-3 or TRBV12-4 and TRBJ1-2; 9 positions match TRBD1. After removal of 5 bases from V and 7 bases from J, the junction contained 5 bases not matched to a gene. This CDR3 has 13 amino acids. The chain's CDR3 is CASSLGQGFGYTF. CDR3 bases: TGTGCCAGCAGTCTGGGACAGGGTTTTGGCTACACCTTC.

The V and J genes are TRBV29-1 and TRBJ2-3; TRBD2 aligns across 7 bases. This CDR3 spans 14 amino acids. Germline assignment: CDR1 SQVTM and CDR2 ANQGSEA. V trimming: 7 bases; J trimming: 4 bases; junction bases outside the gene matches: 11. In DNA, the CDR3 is TGCAGCGCCGCCAAGCGGGATCGGGCAGATACGCAGTATTTT. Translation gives CSAAKRDRADTQYF.

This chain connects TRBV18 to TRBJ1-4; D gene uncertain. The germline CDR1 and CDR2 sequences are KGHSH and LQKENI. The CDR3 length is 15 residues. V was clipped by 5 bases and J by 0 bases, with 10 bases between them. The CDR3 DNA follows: TGTGCCAGCTCATCTACAGTTGCAACTAATGAAAAACTGTTTTTT. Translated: CASSSTVATNEKLFF.

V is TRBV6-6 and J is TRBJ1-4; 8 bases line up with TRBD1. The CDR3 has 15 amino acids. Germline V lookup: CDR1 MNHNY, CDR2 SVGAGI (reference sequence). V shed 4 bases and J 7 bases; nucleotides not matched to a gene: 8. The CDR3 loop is CASSSSGQGGEKLFF. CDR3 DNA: TGTGCCAGCAGTTCTAGCGGACAGGGAGGTGAAAAACTGTTTTTT.

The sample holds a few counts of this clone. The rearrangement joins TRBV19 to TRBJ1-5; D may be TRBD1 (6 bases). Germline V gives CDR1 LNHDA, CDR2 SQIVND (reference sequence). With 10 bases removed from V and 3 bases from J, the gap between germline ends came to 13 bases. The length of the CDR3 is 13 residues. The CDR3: CATADSTNQPQHF. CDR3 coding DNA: TGTGCCACAGCGGACAGTACCAATCAGCCCCAGCATTTT.

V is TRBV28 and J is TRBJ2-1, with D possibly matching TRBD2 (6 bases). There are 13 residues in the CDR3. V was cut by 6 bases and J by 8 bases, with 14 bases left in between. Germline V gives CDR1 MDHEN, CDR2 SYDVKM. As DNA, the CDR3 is TGTGCCAGCAGGCGGGACCCGTGGGATGAGCAGTTCTTC. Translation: CASRRDPWDEQFF.

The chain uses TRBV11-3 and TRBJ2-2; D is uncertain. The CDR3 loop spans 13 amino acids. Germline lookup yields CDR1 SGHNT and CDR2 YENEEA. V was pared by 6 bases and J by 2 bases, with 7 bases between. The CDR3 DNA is TGTGCCAGCAGTCTCAGAAACACCGGGGAGCTGTTTTTT. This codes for CASSLRNTGELFF.

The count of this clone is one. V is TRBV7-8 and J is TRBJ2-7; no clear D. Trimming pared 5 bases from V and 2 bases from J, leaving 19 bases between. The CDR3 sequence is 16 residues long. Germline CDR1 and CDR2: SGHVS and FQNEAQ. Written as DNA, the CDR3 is TGTGCCAGCAGCCGAATCTGGCCGGGTGGAACCTACGAGCAGTACTTC. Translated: CASSRIWPGGTYEQYF.